The clone carrying this T cell receptor beta chain was seen only once. Its specificity is unknown. The CDR3 runs to 17 residues. Germline V gives CDR1 LGHDT, CDR2 YNNKEL (reference sequence). V was clipped by 0 bases and J by 2 bases, with 15 bases between them. This entry is derived from a study of T cell responses to AZD1222 COVID-19 vaccine. Study-level information: Second-dose intervals near 4 or 12 weeks were combined.

Generated by immunoSEQ multiplex PCR, the TCRdb table keeps only in-frame clones and is missing some. The sample has about 72,000 clones, around 86% seen once. Study-level findings and limits: Receipt of two AZD1222 doses was followed by a rise in Spike-specific TCR breadth and depth. Of the AZD1222 recipients, only five to seven were seropositive at baseline. The donor cohort was predominantly white British with a female majority, and clonal diversity may have been underestimated.

The sample in question was peripheral blood, obtained on day 0 of AZD1222 vaccination. The chain has TRBV3-1 (or the pseudogene TRBV3-2) and TRBJ2-3; unclear D gene. The sequence came from an adult in good health. The chain's CDR3 is CASSQEWPSAATDTQYF. The CDR3 DNA is TGTGCCAGCAGCCAAGAGTGGCCTAGTGCAGCCACAGATACGCAGTATTTT.